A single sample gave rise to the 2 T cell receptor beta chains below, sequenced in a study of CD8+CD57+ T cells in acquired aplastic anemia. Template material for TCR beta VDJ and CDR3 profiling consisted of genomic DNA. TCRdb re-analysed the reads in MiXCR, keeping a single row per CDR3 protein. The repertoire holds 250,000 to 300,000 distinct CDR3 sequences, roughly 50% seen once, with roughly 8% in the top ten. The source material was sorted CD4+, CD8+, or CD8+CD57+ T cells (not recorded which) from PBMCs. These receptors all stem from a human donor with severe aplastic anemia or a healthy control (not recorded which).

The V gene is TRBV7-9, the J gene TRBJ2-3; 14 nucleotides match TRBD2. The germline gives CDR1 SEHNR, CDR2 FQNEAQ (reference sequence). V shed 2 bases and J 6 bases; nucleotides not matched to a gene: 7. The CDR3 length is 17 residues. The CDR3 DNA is TGTGCCAGCAGCTTAAACCCGGGACTAGCGGGAGACGATACGCAGTATTTT. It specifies CASSLNPGLAGDDTQYF.

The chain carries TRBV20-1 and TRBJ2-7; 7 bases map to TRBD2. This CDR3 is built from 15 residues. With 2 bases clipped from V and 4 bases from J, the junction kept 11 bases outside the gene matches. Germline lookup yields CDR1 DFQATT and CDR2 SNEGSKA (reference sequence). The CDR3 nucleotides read TGCAGTGCTAGACCGCCCGGACGCGGGGGTTACGAGCAGTACTTC. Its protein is CSARPPGRGGYEQYF.